This T cell receptor (beta chain) was captured by sequencing in a study of shared T cell receptors in the human thymus. Germline V gene data show CDR1 as MDHEN and CDR2 as SYDVKM. Trimming shortened V by 3 bases and J by 3 bases, and 12 bases separated the two germline ends. The CDR3 loop spans 15 amino acids. Sequencing used immunoSEQ multiplex PCR; TCRdb keeps in-frame clones, though not all of them. The table includes more than 550,000 clones, 80% to 90% detected once. The same sample was also used in a study of human thymus T cells. This second study notes: Related reports documented highly overlapping thymic repertoires among unrelated individuals.

Material: thymocytes. V is TRBV28 and J is TRBJ2-1; D is unresolved. The source is a girl less than two years old with a congenital heart defect. CDR3 sequence (DNA): TGTGCCAGCAGTTTTTTTCGGTCGAGCTACAATGAGCAGTTCTTC. It translates to CASSFFRSSYNEQFF.